This T cell receptor (beta chain) is drawn from a study of cytomegalovirus exposure and HLA in healthy donors (dated by TCRdb to about 2017). In the study overall: In an earlier analysis of 550 to 750 of the donors, 276 Gb of sequence data and some 120 million unique TCR beta sequences from about 190 million T cells were reported. An early release that covered about 600 HLA-typed donors contained approximately 300 gigabases of sequencing data and tens of millions of unique TCR sequences. Of the approximately 400 genotyped donors, approximately 80% were placed in the genetic ancestry cluster associated with self-reported Caucasian donors. The study was designed to test whether signatures of past pathogen exposure could be identified by cataloging public T cell receptors. The study used immunosequencing to profile the T cell repertoires of under 700 subjects and linked those repertoires to cytomegalovirus serostatus. Besides the first cohort of some 670 subjects, a separate validation cohort made up of 120 different subjects was used. To predict cytomegalovirus infection status, the study combined high-throughput TCR immunosequencing, statistical association of individual TCRs with disease status, and machine learning. In a later analysis, previously published TCR beta repertoires from about 670 donors were re-analyzed and high-resolution HLA genotyping was added so that TCR occurrence patterns could be studied. Rather than drawing on any new phenotypic data, the later analysis identified candidate immune exposures from TCR beta sequences and the way those sequences occurred across donors. An earlier analysis of approximately 630 of the donors applied high-throughput TCR beta sequencing to assess whether each TCR beta V gene segment acted as functional or pseudogenic. Donor age, sex, ethnicity and CMV serostatus were compiled alongside the repertoire data. A later genetic analysis took genome-wide SNP genotypes for about 55% of the roughly 700 donors and used that subset as a discovery cohort. All discovery cohort repertoires had been generated on a single sequencing platform. Both class I and class II loci were covered by HLA typing, at four-digit resolution. The number of typed donors differed by locus: about 629-630 for A, B, C, DRB1 and DQB1; 500 to 550 for DQA1; some 610 for DPA1; and around 450 for DPB1. Roughly 5 DR-DQ haplotypes were treated as single units for association and clustering because of strong linkage in the cohort. Among about 370 genotyped donors of the cohort, an average of about 220,000 unique TCR beta nucleotide sequences was sequenced per donor, of which about 19% were non-productive.

The cohort consisted of fewer than 700 healthy bone marrow donors. At the time of sampling, every cohort member was nominally healthy, though immune exposures that went unrecorded were likely present. The donor was CMV seropositive and belonged to the group of 250 to 300 seropositive cohort members. Each donor provided a peripheral blood sample, and peripheral blood mononuclear cells were used for TCR beta sequencing. The Qiagen DNeasy Blood Extraction Kit was used to extract genomic DNA from the blood cell samples. Here is what the overall study found, with its caveats: In vitro tests confirmed that a few of the cytomegalovirus-associated TCR beta chains recognize cytomegalovirus antigens. Some IMGT-functional V segments, including TRBV6-2 and TRBV6-3, could not be told apart with the 87-base-pair reads, so those segments were excluded. While some public TCRs were present in many individuals, most TCR sequences turned up only very rarely across donors. A later analysis found that HLA-associated TCR beta chains were more clonally expanded and had lower generation probabilities than equally common non-associated chains. In a later genetic analysis, fewer N-insertions in productive TCRs were reported among donors in an Asian-associated ancestry cluster than the roughly 640-donor mean. Because counts were too low, roughly 18 rarely observed V segments, including chromosome 9 orphons, were left out of the earlier analysis of some 640 of the donors. Correlated functional status among segregating V segments might reflect linkage disequilibrium, but an unknown experimental factor could not be ruled out. Presence/absence analyses assumed roughly uniform sequencing depth across donors, an assumption that may not hold. The cohort was sequenced for TCR beta chains only, and without alpha or paired-chain data the features that could be detected were limited. A later analysis found that most CMV-associated TCR beta chains appeared HLA-restricted, with HLA associations seemingly driven largely by CMV exposure. V-gene and J-gene trimming of TCR beta chains was associated with a missense DCLRE1C variant in a later genetic analysis, and the association was replicated in an independent cohort. A cluster of highly shared sequence variants was judged likely to represent a technical artifact of the sequencing pipeline. Several of the top co-occurrence clusters appeared to be linked to parvovirus B19, influenza, CMV and Epstein-Barr virus, according to a later analysis. In the study, about 150 TCR beta chains were listed as associated with cytomegalovirus. For the cohort, immune exposure information was limited to CMV serostatus. In a later analysis, the rate of TCR association differed among HLA loci, with DRB1 alleles having the most associated TCRs and HLA-C alleles having the fewest. In both the original and validation cohorts, the classifier was reported to diagnose cytomegalovirus status with high specificity and sensitivity. The authors suggested that the approach could potentially be generalized to other disease states and immunological phenotypes. In a later analysis, 15,000 to 20,000 TCR beta sequences were associated with specific HLA alleles at a false discovery rate of 0.05. In an earlier analysis of under 600 of the donors, most TCR beta V segments were observed in productive rearrangements about 90% or about 30% of the time, broadly matching IMGT annotations. Because some donors lacked HLA typing at each locus, the association tests relied only on the typed subset. Assigning TCR associations to individual alleles was difficult when HLA alleles, especially DR and DQ, strongly co-occurred. A further reported finding was that TCR beta sequences accurately predicted the HLA-A and HLA-B alleles for most subjects in the first cohort.

Notes on this clone: The clone's antigen remains unknown. Within one base of it there is no much larger clone, and no base qualities were kept.

Receptors were amplified or captured by the immunoSEQ multiplex PCR assay. The multiplex PCR relied on a mix of 60 forward primers for TCR Vbeta segments and 13 reverse primers for TCR Jbeta segments. The CDR3 region of rearranged TCR beta genes was amplified from genomic DNA by a multiplex PCR assay. The Illumina HiSeq System was used to sequence the amplified TCR beta libraries as 87-base-pair reads. Processing in the source paper ran as follows. In a later analysis, around 80 million unique TCR beta chains were counted across the 500 to 850 repertoires, and roughly 11 million of these chains were shared by at least two donors. A nearest-neighbor algorithm error-corrected the raw reads and collapsed the reads into unique sequences, merging closely related sequences to remove PCR and sequencing errors. V, D and J gene segments were assigned by aligning CDR3 sequences to IMGT reference sequences. For a sequence to be retained, at least a six-nucleotide match to both a V gene segment and a J gene segment was required. A rearrangement counted as productive if the CDR3 had no stop codons and remained in frame with V and J, and every other rearrangement counted as non-productive. Following IMGT convention, CDR3 was defined as the stretch from the second conserved V-encoded cysteine to the conserved J-encoded phenylalanine. The earlier analysis of fewer than 700 of the donors excluded sequences that lacked an unambiguous match to a single V gene segment. An earlier analysis of some 610 of the donors called V segments functional above 56.7% productive rearrangements and segregating when the between-donor standard deviation exceeded 5%. A statistical classification framework was developed to diagnose cytomegalovirus status using the catalog of TCR beta chain sequences. A later analysis assigned V and J genes by comparing TCR nucleotide sequences with IMGT/GENE-DB human TR gene sequences. In a later analysis, CDR3 sequences and most-parsimonious VDJ recombination scenarios were assigned using the TCRdist pipeline. A later analysis defined each TCR beta chain by its CDR3 amino acid sequence plus V-gene family, and excluded reads lacking a unique V-gene family. A later analysis removed 592 highly shared, low-generation-probability nucleotide sequences to deal with suspected cross-contamination and a sequencing artifact. In a later analysis, a clonal expansion index was calculated for each public chain from normalized within-repertoire ranks of inferred template counts. In a later analysis, generation probabilities were computed with a VDJ recombination model fitted to out-of-frame rearrangements, and the resulting probabilities were checked against IGoR. In a later analysis, TCR-TCR, TCR-HLA and TCR-CMV co-occurrence was scored with hypergeometric tests, and a repertoire-size bias correction was applied to TCR pairs. False discovery rates were estimated in a later analysis by permuting HLA or CMV assignments 20 times. In a later analysis, co-occurring TCRs were grouped with DBSCAN, and TCRdist sequence similarity was added when clustering was performed within HLA-allele-positive subsets. Repertoires with fewer than 30,000 or more than 120,000 public chains were left out of co-occurrence clustering, as were four to six repertoires with anomalous nucleotide sharing. TCRdb obtained this table from immuneACCESS and retained in-frame rearrangements with V and J assigned. These tables miss some clones; where compared with another copy, unresolved V genes account for less than half of the shortfall, and the remainder is unexplained. D and trimming come from the DNA, and the V and J calls and clone size come from that table. Recorded for this sample are roughly 130,000 clones; about 79% of them occurred a single time. The ten largest clonotypes hold about 3% of the sample.

The V end loses 0 bases and the J end loses 6 bases, and a stretch of 8 bases separates them. Via the germline V gene, CDR1 is MGHRA and CDR2 YSYEKL. The CDR3 contains 13 residues, cysteine and phenylalanine counted. The entry retains the CDR3 DNA only, 39 bases that are in frame from base 1. This sequence was found in a woman aged 18-35 years in good health and CMV-seropositive. Material: PBMCs. The chain links TRBV4-1 with TRBJ1-2; a weak D assignment points to TRBD1 (5 bases agree). The DNA reads as follows: TGCGCCAGCAGCCAAGATGCAGGGAATGGCTACACCTTC. Translated, it gives CASSQDAGNGYTF.